A single sample is the source of the 2 T cell receptor beta chains below, sequenced in a study of early T cells in non-severe SARS-CoV-2 infection. TCRdb itself ran the 5' RACE reads through MiXCR, one entry per CDR3 protein. This sample has 30,000 to 35,000 distinct CDR3 sequences, with around 4.1% found just once. The sample taken for sequencing was whole blood. Receptor source: an adult who was a healthcare worker with PCR-confirmed SARS-CoV-2 infection or an uninfected control (not recorded which).

This clonotype was recorded a few times. This chain uses TRBV11-2 with TRBJ1-1, with 7 bases that match TRBD1. The germline CDR1 and CDR2 sequences are SGHAT and FQNNGV. The CDR3 spans 12 residues. The trim removed 7 bases at V and 6 bases at J, leaving 5 bases unmatched. CDR3 in DNA: TGTGCCAGCACTTATACAGGGGCTGAAGCTTTCTTT. Amino acid sequence: CASTYTGAEAFF.

V and J are TRBV28 and TRBJ2-1; 9 nucleotides line up with TRBD1. Unmatched junction bases numbered 5, after V lost 7 bases and J lost 1 base. Germline CDR1 is MDHEN and CDR2 is SYDVKM. The CDR3 runs 15 residues. CDR3 coding DNA: TGTGCCAGCATTACAGGGGGCGTATCCTACAATGAGCAGTTCTTC. This codes for CASITGGVSYNEQFF.